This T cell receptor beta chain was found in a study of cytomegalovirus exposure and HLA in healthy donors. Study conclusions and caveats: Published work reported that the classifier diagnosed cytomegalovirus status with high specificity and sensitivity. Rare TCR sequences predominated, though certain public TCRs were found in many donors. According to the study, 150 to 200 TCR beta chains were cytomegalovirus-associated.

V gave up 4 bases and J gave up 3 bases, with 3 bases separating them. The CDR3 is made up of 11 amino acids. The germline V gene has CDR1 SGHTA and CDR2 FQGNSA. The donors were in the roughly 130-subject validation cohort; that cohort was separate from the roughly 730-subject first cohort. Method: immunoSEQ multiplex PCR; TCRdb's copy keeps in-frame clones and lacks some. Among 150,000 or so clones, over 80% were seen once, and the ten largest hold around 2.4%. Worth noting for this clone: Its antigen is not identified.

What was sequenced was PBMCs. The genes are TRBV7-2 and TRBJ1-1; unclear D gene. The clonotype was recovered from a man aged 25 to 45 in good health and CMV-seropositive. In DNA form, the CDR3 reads TGTGCCAGCAGCTCCTACACTGAAGCTTTCTTT. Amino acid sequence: CASSSYTEAFF.